One T cell receptor (beta chain) is described in this entry. The antigen remains undetermined. V lost 0 bases and J lost 8; bases outside the gene matches: 8. CDR3 length: 16 amino acids. Germline V lookup: CDR1 MNHEY, CDR2 SMNVEV (reference sequence). These data belong to a study of cytomegalovirus exposure and HLA in healthy donors. Study conclusions and caveats: The study listed under 200 cytomegalovirus-associated TCR beta chains.

The method was immunoSEQ multiplex PCR; TCRdb's version includes in-frame clones alone and lacks a portion of them. The table has approximately 220,000 clones, about 87% seen once. The chain carries TRBV27 and TRBJ2-1, with 9 bases fitting TRBD1. Material for sequencing was PBMCs. The sequence was collected from a man between 18 and 29 years old in good health and CMV-seronegative. The CDR3 nucleotides are TGTGCCAGCAGTTTATCGGTGGGGGACAGGGTTTATGAGCAGTTCTTC. Amino acids: CASSLSVGDRVYEQFF.